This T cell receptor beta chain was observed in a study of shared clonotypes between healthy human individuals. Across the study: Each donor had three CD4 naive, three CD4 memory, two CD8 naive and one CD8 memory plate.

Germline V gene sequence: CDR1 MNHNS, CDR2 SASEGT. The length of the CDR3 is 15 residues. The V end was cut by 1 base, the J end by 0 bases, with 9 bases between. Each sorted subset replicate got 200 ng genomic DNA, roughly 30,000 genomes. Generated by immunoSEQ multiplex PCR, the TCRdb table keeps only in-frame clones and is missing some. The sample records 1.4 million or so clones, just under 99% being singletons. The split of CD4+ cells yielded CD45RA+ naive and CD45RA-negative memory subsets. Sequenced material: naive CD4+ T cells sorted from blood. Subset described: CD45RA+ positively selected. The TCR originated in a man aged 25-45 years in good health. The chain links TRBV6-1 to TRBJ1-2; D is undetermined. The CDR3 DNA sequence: TGTGCCAGCAGTGAAGTTCGCCTAGCTAACTATGGCTACACCTTC. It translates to CASSEVRLANYGYTF.